Listed here are 11 T cell receptor beta chains from one sample, sequenced in a study of OX40 agonist ivuxolimab in advanced cancers. TCRdb's table, derived via immunoSEQ multiplex PCR, lists solely in-frame clones and lacks some. The repertoire holds more than 70,000 clones, with approximately 82% as singletons. Here the sequenced sample was CD4+ or CD8+ T cells sorted from blood, taken in a trial of the OX40 agonist ivuxolimab. These receptors were taken from an adult with an advanced solid tumor such as melanoma, head and neck, liver or kidney cancer.

V usage is TRBV18 and J usage is TRBJ2-7, with TRBD2 as a possible D gene (5 bases). V was pared by 1 base and J by 6 bases, with 16 bases between. Per germline, CDR1 KGHSH and CDR2 LQKENI. CDR3 length: 15 residues. The CDR3 sequence: CASSPLTGSVSEQYF. The CDR3 DNA follows: TGTGCCAGCTCACCACTTACGGGATCCGTATCCGAGCAGTACTTC.

The chain combines TRBV18 with TRBJ2-3; perhaps D is TRBD1 or TRBD2 (5 bases each). The V and J ends lost 0 bases and 6 bases respectively, with 16 bases between them. This CDR3 spans 16 amino acids. Germline V lookup: CDR1 KGHSH, CDR2 LQKENI. The CDR3: CASSPPSRGPTDTQYF. The CDR3 DNA is TGTGCCAGCTCACCACCGAGCCGGGGCCCAACCGATACGCAGTATTTT.

The chain links TRBV11-1 to TRBJ2-3; no reliable D call. Germline V gives CDR1 SGHAT, CDR2 FQDESV (reference sequence). The CDR3 loop spans 15 amino acids. V lost 2 bases and J 0 bases, leaving 9 bases between the germline ends. The CDR3 sequence is CASSLTFTSTDTQYF. The CDR3 coding sequence is TGTGCCAGCAGCTTAACGTTTACTAGCACAGATACGCAGTATTTT.

This clone was observed a handful of times. This chain uses TRBV19 with TRBJ2-7, with TRBD1 matching over 8 bases. Germline V gene sequence: CDR1 LNHDA, CDR2 SQIVND (reference sequence). J was trimmed by 6 bases and V by 3 bases; bases with no gene match: 7. The CDR3 runs to 14 residues. The CDR3 coding sequence is TGTGCCAGTAGTATGCCCGGGACAGGTGGCGAGCAGTACTTC. Protein sequence: CASSMPGTGGEQYF.

The chain uses TRBV4-2 and TRBJ2-1, with 7 bases fitting TRBD2. Losses at the gene ends were 0 bases for V and 0 bases for J; bases not matched to a gene: 2. The CDR3 totals 16 residues. The germline V gene encodes CDR1 LGHNA and CDR2 YNFKEQ. Here the CDR3 reads CASSQEWGGSYNEQFF. The CDR3 nucleotides read TGTGCCAGCAGCCAAGAATGGGGGGGCTCCTACAATGAGCAGTTCTTC.

The rearrangement links TRBV7-2 to TRBJ2-3; D unclear. This CDR3 has 12 amino acids. CDR1 SGHTA and CDR2 FQGNSA come from the germline V gene. Trimming took 6 bases from V and 6 from J, leaving 10 bases between them. The CDR3 sequence is CASSPPTDTQYF. CDR3 DNA sequence: TGTGCCAGCAGTCCTCCCACGGATACGCAGTATTTT.

This clone was seen a few times. The rearrangement uses TRBV5-1 and TRBJ2-7, with 8 bases that match TRBD2. The junction had 8 bases not matched to a gene; V was cut back by 2 bases and J by 4 bases. Germline V lookup: CDR1 SGHRS, CDR2 YFSETQ. The CDR3 totals 15 residues. The CDR3 sequence is CASSLGTRDIYEQYF. The CDR3 DNA reads as TGCGCCAGCAGCTTAGGGACTAGAGATATTTACGAGCAGTACTTC. The variable domain in full, completed from reference TRBV5-1 and TRBJ2-7, reads KAGVTQTPRYLIKTRGQQVTLSCSPISGHRSVSWYQQTPGQGLQFLFEYFSETQRNKGNFPGRFSGRQFSNSRSEMNVSTLELGDSALYLCASSLGTRDIYEQYFGPGTRLTVT.

This chain links TRBV2 with TRBJ2-5; no reliable D call. CDR3 length: 13 residues. Germline V gene lookup returns CDR1 SNHLY and CDR2 FYNNEI. V lost 5 bases, J lost 2 bases, and 9 bases lay in between. The CDR3, as DNA: TGTGCCAGCAGTCCTGGATGGCAAGAGACCCAGTACTTC. It codes for CASSPGWQETQYF. The entire variable domain, with the rest obtained from reference TRBV2 and TRBJ2-5, is as follows: EPEVTQTPSHQVTQMGQEVILRCVPISNHLYFYWYRQILGQKVEFLVSFYNNEISEKSEIFDDQFSVERPDGSNFTLKIRSTKLEDSAMYFCASSPGWQETQYFGPGTRLLVL.

The chain combines TRBV9 with TRBJ2-1; weak D call: TRBD2 (6 bases). The V gene's germline CDR1 is SGDLS and CDR2 YYNGEE. Trimming shortened V by 0 bases and J by 4 bases, and 11 bases separated the two germline ends. The CDR3 covers 15 residues. CDR3 amino acids: CASSVDGGLYNEQFF. DNA of the CDR3: TGTGCCAGCAGCGTAGACGGGGGACTTTACAATGAGCAGTTCTTC.

J is TRBJ1-1 and V is TRBV5-1; 12 bases fit TRBD1. Germline-derived CDR1 and CDR2 are SGHRS and YFSETQ. The V gene end was trimmed by 0 bases and the J gene end by 7 bases; junction bases not matched to a gene: 4. The CDR3 sequence is 15 residues long. CDR3 bases: TGCGCCAGCAGCTTGGGGGACAGGGGGCTAGATGAAGCTTTCTTT. Amino acid sequence: CASSLGDRGLDEAFF. Drawing the rest from reference TRBV5-1 and TRBJ1-1, the complete variable domain is KAGVTQTPRYLIKTRGQQVTLSCSPISGHRSVSWYQQTPGQGLQFLFEYFSETQRNKGNFPGRFSGRQFSNSRSEMNVSTLELGDSALYLCASSLGDRGLDEAFFGQGTRLTVV.

The chain uses TRBV9 and TRBJ2-5; D remains unclear. The V end lost 2 bases, the J end lost 5 bases, and 13 bases lay between the germline ends. Germline V CDR1 and CDR2: SGDLS, YYNGEE. The CDR3 loop spans 14 amino acids. CDR3 sequence (DNA): TGTGCCAGCAGCGTGGCTGGGCAGGTCGAGACCCAGTACTTC. Translation: CASSVAGQVETQYF.